Each of the 6 T cell receptor beta chains below was sequenced from the same sample in a study of CD8 T cells in Susac syndrome. Reverse transcription used roughly 0.45 to 1 ug RNA and random hexamers. TCRdb re-called the immunoSEQ multiplex PCR reads with MiXCR, one entry per CDR3 protein. The table lists 150,000 to 200,000 distinct CDR3 sequences, around 94% of them singletons. Material for sequencing was CD4+ T cells from PBMCs. These receptors all come from a human donor in good health.

V is TRBV28 and J is TRBJ2-1; 8 bases match TRBD1. J was trimmed by 8 bases and V by 4 bases; bases with no gene match: 7. CDR1 is MDHEN, CDR2 SYDVKM, per germline. The CDR3 is 14 amino acids. The chain's CDR3 is CASSSKSGGDEQFF. Written as DNA, the CDR3 is TGTGCCAGCAGTTCGAAATCAGGGGGCGATGAGCAGTTCTTC.

This rearrangement joins TRBV28 to TRBJ1-2; D not resolved. The CDR3 covers 8 residues. Trimming left V 10 bases short and J 12 bases short, with 9 bases between. Per the germline V gene, CDR1 is MDHEN and CDR2 is SYDVKM. The CDR3, as DNA: TGTGCCACCGACCGGGACACCTTC. This gives the protein CATDRDTF.

The V call is TRBV30, the J call TRBJ1-5, with D possibly TRBD1 on 6 matching bases. The germline V gene has CDR1 GTSNPN and CDR2 SVGIG (reference sequence). The CDR3 totals 13 residues. V was shortened by 2 bases and J by 5 bases, with 10 bases between the two germline ends. CDR3 bases: TGTGCCTGGAGTATTCAGGGGTATCAGCCCCAGCATTTT. Translated, it gives CAWSIQGYQPQHF.

The chain combines TRBV4-3 with TRBJ2-5, with 8 nucleotides matching TRBD1. The CDR3 contains 14 residues. Looked up from germline, CDR1 is LGHNA and CDR2 is YSLEER. The ends lost 1 base at V and 7 bases at J; junction bases unmatched: 5. For the CDR3, the DNA is TGCGCCAGCAGCCAAGCGGACAGGGTGGCGACCCAGTACTTC. Amino acids: CASSQADRVATQYF.

V and J are TRBV20-1 and TRBJ1-2; TRBD1 agrees at 7 bases. The CDR3 runs to 15 residues. Germline CDR1 reads DFQATT; CDR2 reads SNEGSKA (reference sequence). V was pared by 4 bases and J by 1 base, with 9 bases of the junction left unmatched. CDR3 in DNA: TGCAGTGCTATGGGGGACTCAGGGGGTAACTATGGCTACACCTTC. Its protein product is CSAMGDSGGNYGYTF.

This clonotype appeared a single time. The gene calls are TRBV20-1 and TRBJ2-5; 9 positions agree with TRBD2. CDR1 DFQATT and CDR2 SNEGSKA come from the germline V gene (reference sequence). Unmatched junction bases numbered 9, after V lost 6 bases and J lost 4 bases. The CDR3 length is 14 residues. DNA of the CDR3: TGCAGTGCCGTCCGGCGGGGGGGCCTAGAGACCCAGTACTTC. This encodes CSAVRRGGLETQYF.